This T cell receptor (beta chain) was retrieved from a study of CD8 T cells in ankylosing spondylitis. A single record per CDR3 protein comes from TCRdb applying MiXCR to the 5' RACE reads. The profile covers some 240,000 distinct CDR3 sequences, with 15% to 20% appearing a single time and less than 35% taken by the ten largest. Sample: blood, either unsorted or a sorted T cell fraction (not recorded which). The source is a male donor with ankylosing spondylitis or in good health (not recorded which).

CDR3 bases: TGTGCCAGCAGTGAGGACACCTACACCGGGGAGCTGTTTTTT. Protein: CASSEDTYTGELFF. This rearrangement joins TRBV6-1 to TRBJ2-2; perhaps TRBD1 as D (5 bases). V gave up 3 bases and J gave up 3 bases, with 8 bases separating them. The CDR3 spans 14 residues. Germline CDR1 is MNHNS and CDR2 is SASEGT.